A selection of T cell receptor beta chains follows, all from one sample in a study of blood T cell repertoires in COVID-19. This table comes from immunoSEQ multiplex PCR, and its TCRdb copy is limited to in-frame clones, with some not included. The data hold 240,000 or so clones, with around 83% observed a single time. Material: peripheral blood. The receptors were gathered from a woman aged 55-70 years with active or convalescent COVID-19. Both conserved end residues are part of each CDR3. Fields, in order: clone size, J gene, D gene, V gene, CDR3 DNA, CDR3 protein. D genes are given only for firm matches. Size is stated for part of the rows, as once, few or many counts, or as a class when the clone is expanded.

size: .
J: TRBJ2-3
D: .
V: TRBV14
DNA: TGTGCCAGCAGCCTACACACAGATACGCAGTATTTT
CDR3: CASSLHTDTQYF

size: .
J: TRBJ2-2
D: .
V: TRBV7-6
DNA: TGTGCCAGCAGCAGATCCCAGGGGTTGGCCGGGGAGCTGTTTTTT
CDR3: CASSRSQGLAGELFF

size: .
J: TRBJ1-1
D: .
V: TRBV5-1
DNA: TGCGCCAGCAGCCCCCGGGCCAGGGGTTCGACTGAAGCTTTCTTT
CDR3: CASSPRARGSTEAFF

size: .
J: TRBJ2-1
D: TRBD1
V: TRBV25-1
DNA: TGTGCCAGCAGTAAAAGGCCAGGGGGCAATGAGCAGTTCTTC
CDR3: CASSKRPGGNEQFF

size: .
J: TRBJ1-5
D: .
V: TRBV6-5
DNA: TGTGCCAGCAGCCCACGGCCGGCACCCCAGACAGGTCAGCATTTT
CDR3: CASSPRPAPQTGQHF

size: .
J: TRBJ2-1
D: TRBD2
V: TRBV27
DNA: TGTGCCAGCAACCTGCGGGGGGCCTACAATGAGCAGTTCTTC
CDR3: CASNLRGAYNEQFF

size: .
J: TRBJ1-1
D: .
V: TRBV6-1
DNA: TGTGCCAGCAGTGATCCCGGGGTGGGGATGAACACTGAAGCTTTCTTT
CDR3: CASSDPGVGMNTEAFF

size: .
J: TRBJ2-2
D: .
V: TRBV6-5
DNA: TGTGCCAGCAGACTAGGTGGGAACTTCGGGGAGCTGTTTTTT
CDR3: CASRLGGNFGELFF

size: .
J: TRBJ1-1
D: .
V: TRBV19
DNA: TGTGCCAGTAGTATTAAGGGGTACACTGAAGCTTTCTTT
CDR3: CASSIKGYTEAFF

size: .
J: TRBJ1-6
D: .
V: TRBV27
DNA: TGTGCCAGCAGCACAGGGAGCTCACCCCTCCACTTT
CDR3: CASSTGSSPLHF

size: .
J: TRBJ1-4
D: TRBD1
V: TRBV2
DNA: TGTGCCAGCAGTGTACAGGGGAGAGGTGAAAAACTGTTTTTT
CDR3: CASSVQGRGEKLFF

size: .
J: TRBJ1-2
D: TRBD1
V: TRBV18
DNA: TGTGCCAGCTCTCAGCAGGGGACAGGGGATGGCTACACCTTC
CDR3: CASSQQGTGDGYTF

size: .
J: TRBJ2-1
D: TRBD1
V: TRBV4-1
DNA: TGCGCCAGCAGCCAACCAGACAGGGGACGGTTCTTC
CDR3: CASSQPDRGRFF

size: .
J: TRBJ2-7
D: TRBD1
V: TRBV11-2
DNA: TGTGCCAGCAGCTCCGGGACAGGAAACTACGAGCAGTACTTC
CDR3: CASSSGTGNYEQYF

size: .
J: TRBJ1-2
D: .
V: TRBV5-1
DNA: TGCGCCAGCAGCTCCGACACCCTCGGCTATGGCTACACCTTC
CDR3: CASSSDTLGYGYTF

size: .
J: TRBJ2-3
D: .
V: TRBV19
DNA: TGTGCCAGTAGTATAGGGGGGGTACACACAGATACGCAGTATTTT
CDR3: CASSIGGVHTDTQYF

size: .
J: TRBJ1-4
D: .
V: TRBV6-5
DNA: TGTGCCAGCACTGCCCGTACGGTTAATGAAAAACTGTTTTTT
CDR3: CASTARTVNEKLFF

size: .
J: TRBJ1-2
D: .
V: TRBV5-1
DNA: TGCGCCAGCAGCTTGGATCCTAACCCCTATGGCTACACCTTC
CDR3: CASSLDPNPYGYTF

size: .
J: TRBJ1-2
D: .
V: TRBV5-6
DNA: TGTGCCAGCAGCTCCCTTGACAGTAGACGGGACTATGGCTACACCTTC
CDR3: CASSSLDSRRDYGYTF

size: .
J: TRBJ2-7
D: .
V: TRBV18
DNA: TGTGCCAGCTCCCTTTTTCGGGATCACTACGAGCAGTACTTC
CDR3: CASSLFRDHYEQYF

size: .
J: TRBJ1-2
D: .
V: TRBV6-6
DNA: TGTGCCAGCAGCCTCACACGGGGAGAGGCGGGGTATTTGGTGGATACAAAGGGCTACACCTTC
CDR3: CASSLTRGEAGYLVDTKGYTF

size: .
J: TRBJ2-6
D: .
V: TRBV5-8
DNA: TGTGCCAGCGGATGGGCGTCTGGGGCCAACGTCCTGACTTTC
CDR3: CASGWASGANVLTF

size: .
J: TRBJ2-3
D: .
V: TRBV6-2/TRBV6-3
DNA: TGTGCCAGCAGTACCCCTAACGGGGGGACAACAGATACGCAGTATTTT
CDR3: CASSTPNGGTTDTQYF

size: few
J: TRBJ2-5
D: .
V: TRBV7-2
DNA: TGTGCCAGCAGCGGAGGGACAGTACAAGAGACCCAGTACTTC
CDR3: CASSGGTVQETQYF

size: .
J: TRBJ1-1
D: TRBD1
V: TRBV28
DNA: TGTGCCAGCAGTCACCGGACAGGGGGCCCCACTGAAGCTTTCTTT
CDR3: CASSHRTGGPTEAFF

size: .
J: TRBJ2-3
D: .
V: TRBV6-5
DNA: TGTGCCAGCAGTTACTATGCGAGCACAGATACGCAGTATTTT
CDR3: CASSYYASTDTQYF

size: many
J: TRBJ1-4
D: .
V: TRBV6-5
DNA: TGTGCCAGCAGTACGGGAGAAGGGAATGAAAAACTGTTTTTT
CDR3: CASSTGEGNEKLFF

size: .
J: TRBJ1-2
D: TRBD1
V: TRBV19
DNA: TGTGCCAGTACCTCTCCGGCCCGGACAGGGGGCTATGGCTACACCTTC
CDR3: CASTSPARTGGYGYTF

size: .
J: TRBJ2-7
D: .
V: TRBV7-9
DNA: TGTGCCAGCAGCCGGACAGACGGGTACGAGCAGTACTTC
CDR3: CASSRTDGYEQYF

size: .
J: TRBJ1-1
D: .
V: TRBV29-1
DNA: TGCAGCGTTGAAGACTTGACAGCAAACACTGAAGCTTTCTTT
CDR3: CSVEDLTANTEAFF

size: .
J: TRBJ2-3
D: .
V: TRBV5-1
DNA: TGCGCCAGCAGCTTAAGGCAGGGTCGGGCAGATACGCAGTATTTT
CDR3: CASSLRQGRADTQYF

size: .
J: TRBJ2-1
D: TRBD1
V: TRBV7-9
DNA: TGTGCCAGCAGCTCTCCGGGACAGGAGTACAATGAGCAGTTCTTC
CDR3: CASSSPGQEYNEQFF

size: once
J: TRBJ2-3
D: TRBD2
V: TRBV10-1
DNA: TGCGCCAGCAGTTCCTATAGCGGGGGGCGAACAGATACGCAGTATTTT
CDR3: CASSSYSGGRTDTQYF

size: once
J: TRBJ1-1
D: .
V: TRBV6-6
DNA: TGTGCCAGCAGTTACTCGTTCTCGAACACTGAAGCTTTCTTT
CDR3: CASSYSFSNTEAFF

size: .
J: TRBJ1-3
D: .
V: TRBV7-3
DNA: TGTGCCAGCAGCCCCCAGGGAGGCTCTGGAAACACCATATATTTT
CDR3: CASSPQGGSGNTIYF

size: once
J: TRBJ2-3
D: TRBD2
V: TRBV12-5
DNA: TGTGCTAGTGGTTTGGGACTAGCGGGGGGAGATACGCAGTATTTT
CDR3: CASGLGLAGGDTQYF

size: .
J: TRBJ1-2
D: .
V: TRBV5-6
DNA: TGTGCCAGCAGCGCCGACAGATATGGCTACACCTTC
CDR3: CASSADRYGYTF

size: .
J: TRBJ2-1
D: .
V: TRBV5-6
DNA: TGTGCCAGCAGCTTGATGGGCGATGAGCAGTTCTTC
CDR3: CASSLMGDEQFF

size: .
J: TRBJ2-1
D: TRBD1
V: TRBV6-6
DNA: TGTGCCAGCAGTTACGGGGTTACAGGGGCCAATGAGCAGTTCTTC
CDR3: CASSYGVTGANEQFF

size: .
J: TRBJ2-1
D: .
V: TRBV2
DNA: TGTGCCAGCAGTGTAGCGCCGAGCTCCTACAATGAGCAGTTCTTC
CDR3: CASSVAPSSYNEQFF

size: few
J: TRBJ2-2
D: TRBD1
V: TRBV11-3
DNA: TGTGCCAGCAGCCGACAGGGGGTAAACACCGGGGAGCTGTTTTTT
CDR3: CASSRQGVNTGELFF

size: .
J: TRBJ2-1
D: .
V: TRBV11-1
DNA: TGTGCCAGCAGCCCACAGGGCGGCTCCTACAATGAGCAGTTCTTC
CDR3: CASSPQGGSYNEQFF

size: .
J: TRBJ1-3
D: TRBD1
V: TRBV18
DNA: TGTGCCAGCTCACCCTCCTGGACAGGGGTCGGAAACACCATATATTTT
CDR3: CASSPSWTGVGNTIYF

size: .
J: TRBJ2-1
D: TRBD2
V: TRBV6-1
DNA: TGTGCCAGCAGTGAAGGTCTAGCGGGGGGCCAGTTCTTC
CDR3: CASSEGLAGGQFF

size: .
J: TRBJ1-1
D: .
V: TRBV5-1
DNA: TGCGCCAGCAGCTTGATGGAGGGTCCGAGAGCTGAAGCTTTCTTT
CDR3: CASSLMEGPRAEAFF